These 18 T cell receptor beta chains came from one sample sequenced in a study of T cells in Graves' hyperthyroidism and ophthalmopathy. TCR beta CDR3 region amplification was performed from RNA transcripts. Researchers ran a first-round RT-PCR on the TCR CDR3 using the HTBI primer set. TCRdb fed the multiplex PCR reads into MiXCR, producing one record per CDR3 protein. The top ten hold about 4% of the sample, which has approximately 610,000 distinct CDR3 sequences, roughly 15% seen once. The sequencing input was blood. These receptors all stem from a woman in her thirties or forties with Graves' ophthalmopathy.

This clonotype was recorded at least ten times. The genes are TRBV28 and TRBJ2-2, with 9 bases that match TRBD2. Germline assignment: CDR1 MDHEN and CDR2 SYDVKM. This CDR3 contains 13 residues. V lost 5 bases to trimming and J lost 7 bases; unmatched junction nucleotides: 2. The CDR3 loop is CASSRSGSGELFF. The CDR3 region has the DNA TGTGCCAGCAGTCGTAGCGGGAGCGGGGAGCTGTTTTTT.

V is TRBV28 and J is TRBJ1-5; D may be TRBD1 (6 bases). The V gene lost 3 bases and the J gene lost 6 bases, with 18 bases spanning the gap. Germline-derived CDR1 and CDR2 are MDHEN and SYDVKM. The CDR3 runs 16 residues. This chain's CDR3 is CASSFGLDQGPQPQHF. The CDR3 nucleotides are TGTGCCAGCAGTTTCGGGCTCGACCAGGGGCCTCAGCCCCAGCATTTT.

This clonotype was found many times. The J gene is TRBJ2-7, the V gene TRBV10-2; 10 bases map to TRBD2. V lost 7 bases, J lost 4 bases, and 4 bases stayed unmatched. In germline, CDR1 is WSHSY, CDR2 SAAADI. CDR3 length equals 13 residues. CDR3 in DNA: TGCGCCAGCACGGCTAGCGGGAGTTACGAGCAGTACTTC. Translated: CASTASGSYEQYF.

This clonotype appeared a few times. The chain recombines TRBV28 with TRBJ2-5; 7 bases agree with TRBD1. From germline, CDR1 is MDHEN and CDR2 SYDVKM. V lost 5 bases and J lost 5; bases outside the gene matches: 8. The CDR3 has 14 amino acids. CDR3 nucleotides: TGTGCCAGCAGTACGAACCGGGACAGCGAGACCCAGTACTTC. Translating gives CASSTNRDSETQYF.

The table lists this clonotype with many counts. The rearrangement uses TRBV7-2 and TRBJ2-1; D might be TRBD2 (6 bases). The length of the CDR3 is 13 residues. V gave up 1 base and J gave up 6 bases, with 7 bases separating them. Germline CDR1 reads SGHTA; CDR2 reads FQGNSA. Here the CDR3 reads CASSLGLVNEQFF. The CDR3 DNA is TGTGCCAGCAGCTTAGGACTAGTCAATGAGCAGTTCTTC.

The sample holds many counts of this clonotype. The chain joins TRBV20-1 to TRBJ2-7; D is perhaps TRBD2 (5 bases). Trimming removed 3 bases from V and 0 bases from J, with 12 bases in between. Per the germline V gene, CDR1 is DFQATT and CDR2 is SNEGSKA (reference sequence). The CDR3 loop spans 14 amino acids. The CDR3 is CSASEEVSSYEQYF. CDR3 sequence (DNA): TGCAGTGCTAGCGAGGAGGTGAGCTCCTACGAGCAGTACTTC.

This clonotype showed up many times. The chain joins TRBV7-8 to TRBJ2-2; 7 bases are a match to TRBD2. The CDR3 covers 14 residues. Germline V gene sequence: CDR1 SGHVS, CDR2 FQNEAQ. CDR3 in amino acids: CDTTAGSNTGELFF. CDR3 nucleotides: TGTGACACCACAGCGGGGTCGAACACCGGGGAGCTGTTTTTT.

The table lists this clonotype with a few counts. This chain connects TRBV5-1 to TRBJ2-7; weak D call: TRBD1 (6 bases). The V gene lost 4 bases and the J gene lost 2 bases, with 16 bases spanning the gap. Per germline, CDR1 SGHRS and CDR2 YFSETQ. This CDR3 comprises 15 residues. The DNA for the CDR3 is TGCGCCAGCAGCATGACAGGAGGCAAGGCCTACGAGCAGTACTTC. Translated: CASSMTGGKAYEQYF.

This chain joins TRBV6-1 and TRBJ2-5; 8 nucleotides match TRBD1. This CDR3 is built from 14 residues. Unmatched junction bases numbered 6, after V lost 6 bases and J lost 3 bases. CDR1 and CDR2 from the germline V gene are MNHNS and SASEGT. This CDR3 reads CASRAATGEETQYF. CDR3 coding DNA: TGTGCCAGCAGGGCCGCGACAGGGGAAGAGACCCAGTACTTC.

The V gene is TRBV7-2, the J gene TRBJ2-7; 9 bases fit TRBD1. This CDR3 has 14 residues. After removal of 5 bases from V and 3 bases from J, the junction contained 5 bases not matched to a gene. From germline, CDR1 is SGHTA and CDR2 FQGNSA. This CDR3 is CASSRDRVYYEQYF. The CDR3 region has the DNA TGTGCCAGCAGCCGGGACAGGGTTTACTACGAGCAGTACTTC.

V and J are TRBV16 and TRBJ2-7; D remains ambiguous. The CDR3 length is 17 residues. The V and J ends lost 1 base and 0 bases respectively, with 16 bases between them. The germline V gene encodes CDR1 KGHSY and CDR2 FQNENV. The CDR3 DNA reads as TGTGCCAGCAGCCAATTAGGTCCCCACATTAGCTCCTACGAGCAGTACTTC. Its protein product is CASSQLGPHISSYEQYF.

This clonotype came up many times. This chain joins TRBV6-2 or TRBV6-3 and TRBJ2-7; D possibly corresponds to TRBD2 (6 bases). Germline V gene data show CDR1 as MNHEY and CDR2 as SVGEGT. The V gene lost 1 base and the J gene lost 6 bases, with 13 bases spanning the gap. The length of the CDR3 is 14 residues. The CDR3 bases are TGTGCCAGCAGTTACTTGACCCGGGGGTCCGAGCAGTACTTC. Protein sequence: CASSYLTRGSEQYF.

This clonotype showed up just a few times. The V and J genes are TRBV6-1 and TRBJ2-3; 15 bases match TRBD2. Germline V gene data show CDR1 as MNHNS and CDR2 as SASEGT. The trim removed 4 bases at V and 4 bases at J, leaving 9 bases unmatched. CDR3 length: 18 residues. CDR3 DNA: TGTGCCAGCAGTGCGGGCAGGACTAGCGGGAGGGCTCCAGATACGCAGTATTTT. Translating gives CASSAGRTSGRAPDTQYF.

The rearrangement uses TRBV28 and TRBJ2-4; the match to TRBD1 covers 8 bases. The V segment lost 10 bases and the J segment 15 bases; nucleotides outside the gene matches: 20. The CDR3 runs to 14 residues. Germline CDR1 MDHEN, CDR2 SYDVKM. CDR3 region: CATTLNQGARMRYF. As DNA, the CDR3 is TGTGCCACCACTTTGAACCAGGGGGCTCGGATGAGGTACTTC.

Only a few counts were recorded for this clonotype. The rearrangement uses TRBV5-1 and TRBJ1-1; D perhaps matches TRBD1 (6 bases). This CDR3 is 17 amino acids long. From germline, CDR1 is SGHRS and CDR2 YFSETQ. The V and J ends lost 0 bases and 5 bases respectively, with 20 bases between them. CDR3 nucleotide sequence: TGCGCCAGCAGCTTGGATTTCGGGGGCCAGGGTTTAACTGAAGCTTTCTTT. Its translation: CASSLDFGGQGLTEAFF.

This clonotype was detected many times. A much larger clone differs from this one at a single base, so this may be a read error. The chain carries TRBV12-3 or TRBV12-4 and TRBJ1-1; tentatively, D is TRBD1 (6 bases). The CDR3 runs 14 residues. V lost 7 bases to trimming and J lost 0 bases, with 12 bases between them. Written as DNA, the CDR3 is TGTGCCAGCACCCGAGGGACACTGAACACTGAAGCTTTCTTT. It yields the protein CASTRGTLNTEAFF.

This clonotype was seen repeatedly, ten times or more. At one end the junction does not follow the germline gene, possibly because of a read error. Here the CDR3 DNA reads TGTGCTAGCAGGCCGACAGGAAACTATGGCTACACCTTC. Its translation is CASRPTGNYGYTF. The V and J genes are TRBV12-3 or TRBV12-4 and TRBJ1-2; weak D call: TRBD1 (6 bases). The CDR3 sequence is 13 residues long.

This clonotype showed up many times. The chain joins TRBV7-2 to TRBJ1-5, with D unresolved. Trimming took 0 bases from V and 2 from J, leaving 14 bases between them. This CDR3 region has 17 residues. Per germline, CDR1 SGHTA and CDR2 FQGNSA. The CDR3 sequence: CASSLASRGLGNQPQHF. CDR3 coding DNA: TGTGCCAGCAGCTTAGCGTCTCGGGGTCTCGGCAATCAGCCCCAGCATTTT.